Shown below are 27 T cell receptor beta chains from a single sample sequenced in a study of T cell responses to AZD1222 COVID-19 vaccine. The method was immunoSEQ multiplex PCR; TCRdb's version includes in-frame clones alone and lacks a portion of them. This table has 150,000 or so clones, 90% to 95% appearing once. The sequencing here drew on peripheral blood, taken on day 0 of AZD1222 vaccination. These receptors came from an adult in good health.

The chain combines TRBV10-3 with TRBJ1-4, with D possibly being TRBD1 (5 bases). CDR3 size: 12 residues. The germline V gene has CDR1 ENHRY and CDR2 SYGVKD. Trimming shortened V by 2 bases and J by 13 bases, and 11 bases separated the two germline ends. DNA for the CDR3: TGTGCCATCAGTGAGGGGGAGGGGTCACTGTTTTTT. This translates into CAISEGEGSLFF.

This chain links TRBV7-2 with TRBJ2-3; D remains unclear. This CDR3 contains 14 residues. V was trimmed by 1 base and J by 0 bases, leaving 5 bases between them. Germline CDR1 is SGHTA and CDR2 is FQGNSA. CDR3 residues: CASSLEFSTDTQYF. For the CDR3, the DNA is TGTGCCAGCAGCTTAGAGTTTAGCACAGATACGCAGTATTTT.

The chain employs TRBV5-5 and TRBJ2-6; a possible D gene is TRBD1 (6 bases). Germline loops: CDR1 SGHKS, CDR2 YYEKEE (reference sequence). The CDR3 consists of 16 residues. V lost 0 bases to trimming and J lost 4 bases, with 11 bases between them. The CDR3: CASSLGTGPGANVLTF. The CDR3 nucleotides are TGTGCCAGCAGCTTGGGTACAGGGCCCGGGGCCAACGTCCTGACTTTC. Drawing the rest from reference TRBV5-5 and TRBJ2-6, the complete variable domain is DAGVTQSPTHLIKTRGQQVTLRCSPISGHKSVSWYQQVLGQGPQFIFQYYEKEERGRGNFPDRFSARQFPNYSSELNVNALLLGDSALYLCASSLGTGPGANVLTFGAGSRLTVL.

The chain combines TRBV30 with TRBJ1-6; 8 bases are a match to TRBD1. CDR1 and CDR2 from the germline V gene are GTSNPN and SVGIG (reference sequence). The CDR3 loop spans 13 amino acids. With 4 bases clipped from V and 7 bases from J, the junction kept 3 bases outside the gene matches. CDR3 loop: CAWTGGGNSPLHF. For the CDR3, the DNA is TGTGCCTGGACAGGGGGCGGGAATTCACCCCTCCACTTT.

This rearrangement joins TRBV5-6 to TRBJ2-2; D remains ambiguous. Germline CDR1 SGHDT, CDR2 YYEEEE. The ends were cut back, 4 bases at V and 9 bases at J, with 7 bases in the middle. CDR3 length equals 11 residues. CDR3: CASSKNRELFF. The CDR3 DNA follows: TGTGCCAGCAGCAAGAACAGGGAGCTGTTTTTT.

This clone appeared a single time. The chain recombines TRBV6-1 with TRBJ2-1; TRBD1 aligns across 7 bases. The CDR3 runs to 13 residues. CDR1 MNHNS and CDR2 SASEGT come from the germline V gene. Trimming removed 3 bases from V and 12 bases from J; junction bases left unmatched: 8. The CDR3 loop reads CASSDRGSSGQFF. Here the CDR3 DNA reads TGTGCCAGCAGTGACAGGGGGTCGTCTGGGCAGTTCTTC.

The CDR3 is CASSPGYTDQPQHF. The DNA of the CDR3 is TGTGCCAGCTCACCCGGGTACACGGATCAGCCCCAGCATTTT. This chain uses TRBV18 with TRBJ1-5, with D uncertain. V lost 3 bases and J lost 5, with 11 bases in between. The CDR3 is 14 residues long. Germline-derived CDR1 and CDR2 are KGHSH and LQKENI.

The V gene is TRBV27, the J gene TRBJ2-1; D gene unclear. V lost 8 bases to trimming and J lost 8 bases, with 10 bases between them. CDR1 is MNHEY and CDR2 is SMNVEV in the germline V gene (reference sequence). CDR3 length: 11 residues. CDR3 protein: CASFEGHEQFF. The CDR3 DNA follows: TGTGCCAGCTTTGAAGGCCATGAGCAGTTCTTC.

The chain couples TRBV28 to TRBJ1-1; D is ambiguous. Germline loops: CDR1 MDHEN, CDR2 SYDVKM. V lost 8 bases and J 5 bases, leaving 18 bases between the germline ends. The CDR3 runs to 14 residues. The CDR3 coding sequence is TGTGCCAGCTTGGCGCAGGCACTTGGGACTGAAGCTTTCTTT. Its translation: CASLAQALGTEAFF.

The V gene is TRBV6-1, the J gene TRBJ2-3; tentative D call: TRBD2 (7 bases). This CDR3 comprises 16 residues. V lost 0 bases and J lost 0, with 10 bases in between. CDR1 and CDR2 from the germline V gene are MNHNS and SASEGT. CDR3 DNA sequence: TGTGCCAGCAGTGAAGCGGCGGGGGCCAGCACAGATACGCAGTATTTT. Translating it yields CASSEAAGASTDTQYF.

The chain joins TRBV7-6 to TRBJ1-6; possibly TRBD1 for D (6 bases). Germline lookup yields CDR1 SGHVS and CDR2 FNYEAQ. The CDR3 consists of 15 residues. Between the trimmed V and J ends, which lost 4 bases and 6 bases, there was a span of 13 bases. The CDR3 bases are TGTGCCAGCAGCTACCTACAGGGACCTAATTCACCCCTCCACTTT. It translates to CASSYLQGPNSPLHF.

CDR3 amino acids: CATGGSGELFF. In DNA, the CDR3 is TGTGCCACAGGTGGCTCCGGGGAGCTGTTTTTT. The chain is built from TRBV24-1 and TRBJ2-2; D is uncertain. This CDR3 is 11 amino acids long. The germline V and J ends were trimmed by 10 bases and 6 bases, with 8 bases remaining between them. The germline V gene has CDR1 KGHDR and CDR2 SFDVKD.

Written as DNA, the CDR3 is TGTGCCAGCAGCTTAGTGTTCGGTCGGGAGCAAGAGACCCAGTACTTC. Its translation is CASSLVFGREQETQYF. The genes are TRBV11-3 and TRBJ2-5, with D possibly TRBD2 on 6 matching bases. V lost 1 base and J 2 bases, leaving 14 bases between the germline ends. Germline CDR1 is SGHNT and CDR2 is YENEEA. The CDR3 contains 16 residues.

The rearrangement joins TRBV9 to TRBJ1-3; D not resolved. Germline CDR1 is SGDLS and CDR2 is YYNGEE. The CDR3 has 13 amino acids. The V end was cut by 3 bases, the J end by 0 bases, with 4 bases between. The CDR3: CASSGGSGNTIYF. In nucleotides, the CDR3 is TGTGCCAGCAGCGGGGGCTCTGGAAACACCATATATTTT.

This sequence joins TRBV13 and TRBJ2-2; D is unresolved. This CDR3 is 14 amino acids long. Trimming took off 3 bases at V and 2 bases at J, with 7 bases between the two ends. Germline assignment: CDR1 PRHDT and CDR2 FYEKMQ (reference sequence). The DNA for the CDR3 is TGTGCCAGCAGCTTCTATAGCAACACCGGGGAGCTGTTTTTT. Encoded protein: CASSFYSNTGELFF.

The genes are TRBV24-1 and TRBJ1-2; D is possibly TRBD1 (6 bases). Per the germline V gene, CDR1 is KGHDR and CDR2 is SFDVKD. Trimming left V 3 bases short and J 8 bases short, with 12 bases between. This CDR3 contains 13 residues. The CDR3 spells CATSDGGLRGYTF. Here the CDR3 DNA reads TGTGCCACCAGTGATGGGGGGCTGCGGGGCTACACCTTC.

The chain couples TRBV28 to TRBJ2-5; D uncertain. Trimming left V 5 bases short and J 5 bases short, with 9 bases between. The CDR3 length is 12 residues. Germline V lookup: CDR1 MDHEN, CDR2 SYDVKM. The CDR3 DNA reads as TGTGCCAGCAGTAACCCGAGTGAGACCCAGTACTTC. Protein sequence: CASSNPSETQYF.

Written as DNA, the CDR3 is TGTGCCAGCAGCCTCGGGAGCCCAGTCGTTTACGAGCAGTACTTC. It yields the protein CASSLGSPVVYEQYF. The V gene is TRBV7-9, the J gene TRBJ2-7; TRBD2 is a possible D gene (6 bases). Trimming removed 5 bases from V and 4 bases from J, with 18 bases in between. CDR1 and CDR2 from the germline V gene are SEHNR and FQNEAQ (reference sequence). The CDR3 covers 15 residues.

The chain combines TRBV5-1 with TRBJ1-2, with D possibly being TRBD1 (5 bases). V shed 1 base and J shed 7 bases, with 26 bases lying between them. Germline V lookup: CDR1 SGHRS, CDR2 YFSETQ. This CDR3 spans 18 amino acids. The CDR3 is CASSLPNFPRVGDPGYTF. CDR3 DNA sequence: TGCGCCAGCAGCTTGCCGAATTTTCCCAGGGTAGGGGACCCTGGCTACACCTTC.

This CDR3 reads CASSLDRATDTQYF. CDR3 nucleotide sequence: TGTGCCAGCAGCTTGGACAGGGCCACAGATACGCAGTATTTT. The gene calls are TRBV7-7 and TRBJ2-3, with 8 bases that match TRBD1. CDR1 is SSHAT and CDR2 is FNYEAQ in the germline V gene (reference sequence). The CDR3 covers 14 residues. Unmatched junction bases numbered 1, after V lost 3 bases and J lost 2 bases.

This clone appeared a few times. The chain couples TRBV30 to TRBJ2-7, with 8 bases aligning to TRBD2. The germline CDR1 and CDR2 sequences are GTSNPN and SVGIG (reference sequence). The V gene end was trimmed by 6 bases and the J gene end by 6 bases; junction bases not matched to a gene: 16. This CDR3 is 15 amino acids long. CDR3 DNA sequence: TGTGCCTGCCACGAGGAAGCGGGAGCTCAAATCGAGCAGTACTTC. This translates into CACHEEAGAQIEQYF. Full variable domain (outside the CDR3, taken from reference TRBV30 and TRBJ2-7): SQTIHQWPATLVQPVGSPLSLECTVEGTSNPNLYWYRQAAGRGLQLLFYSVGIGQISSEVPQNLSASRPQDRQFILSSKKLLLSDSGFYLCACHEEAGAQIEQYFGPGTRLTVT.

Here the CDR3 reads CASSPSGGPRSYNEQFF. The CDR3 bases are TGTGCCAGCTCACCGTCGGGGGGTCCTCGCTCATACAATGAGCAGTTCTTC. This chain joins TRBV18 and TRBJ2-1; 7 bases are shared with TRBD2. V gave up 3 bases and J gave up 4 bases; unmatched junction bases: 12. From germline, CDR1 is KGHSH and CDR2 LQKENI. The CDR3 is 17 residues long.

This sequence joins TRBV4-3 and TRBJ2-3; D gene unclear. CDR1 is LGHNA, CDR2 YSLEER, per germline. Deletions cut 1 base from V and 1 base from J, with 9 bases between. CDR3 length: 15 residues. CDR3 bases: TGCGCCAGCAGCCAAGGAAGGTGGGGCACAGATACGCAGTATTTT. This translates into CASSQGRWGTDTQYF.

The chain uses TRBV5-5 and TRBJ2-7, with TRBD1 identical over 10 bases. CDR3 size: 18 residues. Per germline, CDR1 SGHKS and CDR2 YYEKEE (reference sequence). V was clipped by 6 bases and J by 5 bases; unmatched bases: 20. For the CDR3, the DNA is TGTGCCAGCACTACCGGGACAGGGGTCCGGCCAATGGGTGACGAGCAGTACTTC. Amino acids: CASTTGTGVRPMGDEQYF.

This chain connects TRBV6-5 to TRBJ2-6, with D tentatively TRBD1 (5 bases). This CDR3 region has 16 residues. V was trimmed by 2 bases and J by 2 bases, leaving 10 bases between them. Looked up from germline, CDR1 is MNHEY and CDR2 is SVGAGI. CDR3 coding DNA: TGTGCCAGCAGTTACACGACAGCTACTGGGGCCAACGTCCTGACTTTC. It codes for CASSYTTATGANVLTF.

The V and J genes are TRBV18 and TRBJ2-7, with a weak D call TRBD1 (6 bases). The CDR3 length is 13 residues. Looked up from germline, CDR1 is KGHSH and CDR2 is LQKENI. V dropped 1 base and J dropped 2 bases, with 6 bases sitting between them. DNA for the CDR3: TGTGCCAGCTCACCACAGGGGGCCTACGAGCAGTACTTC. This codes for CASSPQGAYEQYF.

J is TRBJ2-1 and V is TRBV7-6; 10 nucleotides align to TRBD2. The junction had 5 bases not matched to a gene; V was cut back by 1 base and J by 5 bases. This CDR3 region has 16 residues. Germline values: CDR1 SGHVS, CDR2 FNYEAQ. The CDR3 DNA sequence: TGTGCCAGCAGCTTAGGAACTAGCGGGGTGAACAATGAGCAGTTCTTC. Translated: CASSLGTSGVNNEQFF.